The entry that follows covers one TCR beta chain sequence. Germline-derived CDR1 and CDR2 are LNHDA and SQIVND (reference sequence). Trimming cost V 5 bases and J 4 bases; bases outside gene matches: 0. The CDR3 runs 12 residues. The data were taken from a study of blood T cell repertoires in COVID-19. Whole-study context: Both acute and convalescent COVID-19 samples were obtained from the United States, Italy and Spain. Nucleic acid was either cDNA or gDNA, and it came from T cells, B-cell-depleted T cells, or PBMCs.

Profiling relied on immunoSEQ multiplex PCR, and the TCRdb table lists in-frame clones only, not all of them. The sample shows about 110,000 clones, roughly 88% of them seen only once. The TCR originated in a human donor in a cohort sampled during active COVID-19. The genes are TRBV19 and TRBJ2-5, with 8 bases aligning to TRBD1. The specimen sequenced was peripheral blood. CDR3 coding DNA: TGTGCCAGTAGTGACAGGGGAGAGACCCAGTACTTC. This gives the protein CASSDRGETQYF. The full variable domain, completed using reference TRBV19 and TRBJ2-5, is DGGITQSPKYLFRKEGQNVTLSCEQNLNHDAMYWYRQDPGQGLRLIYYSQIVNDFQKGDIAEGYSVSREKKESFPLTVTSAQKNPTAFYLCASSDRGETQYFGPGTRLLVL.